These 7 T cell receptor beta chains originate from one sample sequenced in a study of shared clonotypes between healthy human individuals. Selected positively for CCR7 and CD45RO-negative, naive CD8 cells excluded terminally differentiated effector memory CD45RA+ cells. Repertoires were generated with immunoSEQ multiplex PCR, while TCRdb's copy carries only in-frame clones and drops some. The table lists about 2.1 million clones, about 92% of them singletons. The material sequenced was naive CD8+ T cells from PBMCs. The receptors originated from a man between 18 and 29 years old in good health. Some clones in this sample may be carry-over from other donors' samples.

The J gene is TRBJ1-5, the V gene TRBV4-1; D possibly corresponds to TRBD1 (6 bases). There are 18 residues in the CDR3. Germline CDR1 reads MGHRA; CDR2 reads YSYEKL. Trimming pared 0 bases from V and 0 bases from J, leaving 15 bases between. The CDR3 loop reads CASSQDEDRYYSNQPQHF. CDR3 in DNA: TGCGCCAGCAGCCAAGACGAGGACAGATACTATAGCAATCAGCCCCAGCATTTT.

The chain carries TRBV19 and TRBJ2-7; TRBD1 is a possible D gene (5 bases). The CDR3 spans 15 residues. V dropped 0 bases and J dropped 0 bases, with 9 bases sitting between them. CDR1 and CDR2 (germline): LNHDA, SQIVND (reference sequence). CDR3 DNA sequence: TGTGCCAGTAGTATAGATCTGGACAACTCCTACGAGCAGTACTTC. This translates into CASSIDLDNSYEQYF.

V usage is TRBV6-5 and J usage is TRBJ2-7, with a tentative D call TRBD1 (5 bases). There are 15 residues in the CDR3. Trimming removed 5 bases at V and 0 bases at J, with 14 bases between. Germline loops: CDR1 MNHEY, CDR2 SVGAGI. This chain's CDR3 is CASSPRQTRSYEQYF. The CDR3 bases are TGTGCCAGCAGTCCGCGACAGACCCGCTCCTACGAGCAGTACTTC.

The V and J genes are TRBV4-1 and TRBJ2-7; D is tentatively TRBD1 or TRBD2 (5 bases each). Deletions cut 3 bases from V and 1 base from J, with 16 bases between. Germline V lookup: CDR1 MGHRA, CDR2 YSYEKL. The CDR3 consists of 16 residues. This CDR3 is CASSQGPGDISYEQYF. CDR3 sequence (DNA): TGCGCCAGCAGCCAGGGACCGGGTGACATTTCCTACGAGCAGTACTTC.

This clone was observed once. The chain has TRBV27 and TRBJ2-7; D gene unclear. Per germline, CDR1 MNHEY and CDR2 SMNVEV (reference sequence). The CDR3 runs 16 residues. V lost 5 bases to trimming and J lost 4 bases, with 21 bases between them. CDR3 nucleotides: TGTGCCAGCAGTGGGCAAGGCCGCACGCACTTTTACGAGCAGTACTTC. Residues: CASSGQGRTHFYEQYF.

V and J are TRBV28 and TRBJ1-3; D is unclear. This CDR3 region has 19 residues. Between the trimmed V and J ends, which lost 7 bases and 0 bases, there was a span of 25 bases. The germline V gene has CDR1 MDHEN and CDR2 SYDVKM. As DNA, the CDR3 is TGTGCCAGCATCCCTCAACTATCGTGGGGAGCCCACTCTGGAAACACCATATATTTT. Translated, it gives CASIPQLSWGAHSGNTIYF.

The genes are TRBV11-2 and TRBJ2-7; perhaps D is TRBD1 or TRBD2 (5 bases each). Trimming removed 6 bases at V and 3 bases at J, with 18 bases between. From germline, CDR1 is SGHAT and CDR2 FQNNGV. The CDR3 loop spans 15 amino acids. In nucleotides, the CDR3 is TGTGCCAGCAGGGGGTGGGGGACGGAGAACTACGAGCAGTACTTC. This translates into CASRGWGTENYEQYF.